These T cell receptor beta chains were read from a single sample in a study of Tregs in tolerant kidney transplant recipients. TCRdb's table, derived via immunoSEQ multiplex PCR, lists solely in-frame clones and lacks some. The table has 50,000 or so clones, more than 70% seen once. The input for sequencing was CD8+ T cells from blood (PBMCs), taken 12 months after the transplant. All receptors come from a human patient who received a combined kidney and bone marrow transplant. T cells may partly derive from the graft donor. CDR3s include the opening cysteine and the closing phenylalanine or tryptophan. D genes are given only for firm matches. Expanded clones are given a class, and other clones once, few, many or no size at all.

j_gene: TRBJ1-2
v_gene: TRBV9
d_gene: NA
abundance: NA
CDR3nt: TGTGCCAGCAACCCAACACCAACAGGGAGCGATGGCTACACCTTC
CDR3aa: CASNPTPTGSDGYTF

j_gene: TRBJ2-1
v_gene: TRBV9
d_gene: NA
abundance: NA
CDR3nt: TGTGCCAGCAGCGTAGATGGGAGCCCTGAGCAGTTCTTC
CDR3aa: CASSVDGSPEQFF

j_gene: TRBJ2-3
v_gene: TRBV7-2
d_gene: TRBD2
abundance: NA
CDR3nt: TGTGCCACCACAGCGGGAGGCTCCCCAGATACGCAGTATTTT
CDR3aa: CATTAGGSPDTQYF

j_gene: TRBJ2-7
v_gene: TRBV5-8
d_gene: NA
abundance: NA
CDR3nt: TGTGCCAGCAGCTTGGCCGCGGCGTTTACGTACGAGCAGTACTTC
CDR3aa: CASSLAAAFTYEQYF

j_gene: TRBJ2-5
v_gene: TRBV27
d_gene: NA
abundance: NA
CDR3nt: TGTGCCAGCAGTTCCCTCCTTAAGTCGGGTGAGACCCAGTACTTC
CDR3aa: CASSSLLKSGETQYF

j_gene: TRBJ2-1
v_gene: TRBV19
d_gene: TRBD1
abundance: few
CDR3nt: TGTGCCAGTAGTGTGACAGGGTACGGCAATGAGCAGTTCTTC
CDR3aa: CASSVTGYGNEQFF

j_gene: TRBJ1-2
v_gene: TRBV29-1
d_gene: NA
abundance: few
CDR3nt: TGCAGCGTTGAGGAGACGGGGGGGGTCTATGGCTACACCTTC
CDR3aa: CSVEETGGVYGYTF

j_gene: TRBJ2-1
v_gene: TRBV4-3
d_gene: NA
abundance: NA
CDR3nt: TGCGCCAGCAGCCAAGATGCGGCGACCTATTCGGGTACATACAATGAGCAGTTCTTC
CDR3aa: CASSQDAATYSGTYNEQFF

j_gene: TRBJ2-1
v_gene: TRBV27
d_gene: TRBD2
abundance: NA
CDR3nt: TGTGCCAGCAGTGGGCTAGCGGCCTTTAATGAGCAGTTCTTC
CDR3aa: CASSGLAAFNEQFF

j_gene: TRBJ1-4
v_gene: TRBV6-6
d_gene: NA
abundance: once
CDR3nt: TGTGCCAGCAGTTACACAGGCGCCCGAGGTGAAAAACTGTTTTTT
CDR3aa: CASSYTGARGEKLFF

j_gene: TRBJ2-7
v_gene: TRBV5-4
d_gene: NA
abundance: NA
CDR3nt: TGTGCCAGCAGCTCGACAGCTACCTACGAGCAGTACTTC
CDR3aa: CASSSTATYEQYF

j_gene: TRBJ2-7
v_gene: TRBV13
d_gene: NA
abundance: NA
CDR3nt: TGTGCCAGCAGCTACGGGCGGGTCCCTTCAGAGCAGTACTTC
CDR3aa: CASSYGRVPSEQYF

j_gene: TRBJ1-2
v_gene: TRBV13
d_gene: TRBD1
abundance: NA
CDR3nt: TGTGCCAGCAGCCCCTCCCCCGGGACAGGTCTCTATGGCTACACCTTC
CDR3aa: CASSPSPGTGLYGYTF

j_gene: TRBJ2-5
v_gene: TRBV9
d_gene: TRBD2
abundance: NA
CDR3nt: TGTGCCAGCAGCGTAGGTAGCGGGTACCAAGAGACCCAGTACTTC
CDR3aa: CASSVGSGYQETQYF

j_gene: TRBJ2-7
v_gene: TRBV7-9
d_gene: TRBD1
abundance: NA
CDR3nt: TGTGCCAGCAGCTTACTGGACAGGTCCTACGAGCAGTACTTC
CDR3aa: CASSLLDRSYEQYF

j_gene: TRBJ2-7
v_gene: TRBV9
d_gene: NA
abundance: once
CDR3nt: TGTGCCAGCAGCGTAGGAGTGGGGCTCTCCTACGAGCAGTACTTC
CDR3aa: CASSVGVGLSYEQYF

j_gene: TRBJ2-2
v_gene: TRBV4-1
d_gene: NA
abundance: NA
CDR3nt: TGCGCCAGCTCGTCGACCTCGGGGATGACCGGGGAGCTGTTTTTT
CDR3aa: CASSSTSGMTGELFF

j_gene: TRBJ2-3
v_gene: TRBV4-1
d_gene: TRBD2
abundance: NA
CDR3nt: TGCGCCAGCAGCCAAACCGGATCTAGCGGGGGTACAGATACGCAGTATTTT
CDR3aa: CASSQTGSSGGTDTQYF

j_gene: TRBJ2-5
v_gene: TRBV15
d_gene: NA
abundance: NA
CDR3nt: TGTGCCACCAGGGCCATTCAAGAGACCCAGTACTTC
CDR3aa: CATRAIQETQYF

j_gene: TRBJ1-2
v_gene: TRBV4-2
d_gene: NA
abundance: NA
CDR3nt: TGTGCCAGCAGCCAAGACTCTTTCTATGGCTACACCTTC
CDR3aa: CASSQDSFYGYTF

j_gene: TRBJ1-1
v_gene: TRBV19
d_gene: NA
abundance: large
CDR3nt: TGTGCCAGTAGTATTGGCCACACTGAAGCTTTCTTT
CDR3aa: CASSIGHTEAFF

j_gene: TRBJ2-5
v_gene: TRBV11-3
d_gene: NA
abundance: NA
CDR3nt: TGTGCCAGCAGCTTAGGCAGGCTAATTAAGGAGACCCAGTACTTC
CDR3aa: CASSLGRLIKETQYF

j_gene: TRBJ1-2
v_gene: TRBV7-9
d_gene: TRBD1
abundance: few
CDR3nt: TGTGCCAGCAGTTACTCGATGACAGGGGAATACTATGGCTACACCTTC
CDR3aa: CASSYSMTGEYYGYTF

j_gene: TRBJ2-5
v_gene: TRBV10-3
d_gene: NA
abundance: NA
CDR3nt: TGTGCCATCAGTGAGGGGGAGCAGTACTTC
CDR3aa: CAISEGEQYF

j_gene: TRBJ1-1
v_gene: TRBV19
d_gene: TRBD1
abundance: NA
CDR3nt: TGTGCCAGTACCATTGGACAGGGATTCTTGAAGACTGAAGCTTTCTTT
CDR3aa: CASTIGQGFLKTEAFF

j_gene: TRBJ1-4
v_gene: TRBV7-9
d_gene: NA
abundance: NA
CDR3nt: TGTGCCAGCAGCACTCCGACAGCTCGGGGGGGTGAAAAACTGTTTTTT
CDR3aa: CASSTPTARGGEKLFF

j_gene: TRBJ1-2
v_gene: TRBV15
d_gene: TRBD1
abundance: once
CDR3nt: TGTGCCACCAGCAGACCGGGACAGGGGTTGTATGGCTACACCTTC
CDR3aa: CATSRPGQGLYGYTF

j_gene: TRBJ2-3
v_gene: TRBV7-9
d_gene: TRBD2
abundance: NA
CDR3nt: TGTGCCAGCAGCTTAGCGGTTGGCGGGAGGGATACGCAGTATTTT
CDR3aa: CASSLAVGGRDTQYF

j_gene: TRBJ1-1
v_gene: TRBV5-6
d_gene: NA
abundance: NA
CDR3nt: TGTGCCAGCAGCCTAGCCCCGTCGGGTGAAGCTTTCTTT
CDR3aa: CASSLAPSGEAFF

j_gene: TRBJ2-5
v_gene: TRBV11-3
d_gene: TRBD2
abundance: NA
CDR3nt: TGTGCCAGCAGCTTAACTACCGGGACTAGCGGAGAAGAGACCCAGTACTTC
CDR3aa: CASSLTTGTSGEETQYF

j_gene: TRBJ2-5
v_gene: TRBV9
d_gene: TRBD2
abundance: NA
CDR3nt: TGTGCCAGCAGCTCTCGACTAGCGGGAGGGCTATCCCAAGAGACCCAGTACTTC
CDR3aa: CASSSRLAGGLSQETQYF